Listed below are T cell receptor beta chains from one sample, sequenced in a study of blood T cell repertoires in COVID-19. Sequencing was performed with immunoSEQ multiplex PCR; in TCRdb, only in-frame clones are kept and a portion is missing. The table has 400,000 or so clones, roughly 90% seen once. Input material: peripheral blood. The source is a woman in her 40s with COVID-19, enrolled during active disease. Both conserved end residues are part of each CDR3. Each record gives: V gene, D gene, J gene, clone size, CDR3 DNA, CDR3 protein. The D gene is left open where the match is weak. The size of a clone is reported for some rows only, either as once, few or many, or as a class for expanded clones.

V gene: TRBV7-3; D gene: .; J gene: TRBJ2-3; clone size: .; CDR3 DNA: TGTGCCAGCAGCTTAAAACCCGGACAGCCGAGCACAGATACGCAGTATTTT; CDR3 protein: CASSLKPGQPSTDTQYF
V gene: TRBV29-1; D gene: .; J gene: TRBJ1-2; clone size: .; CDR3 DNA: TGCAGCGCAGAGATTACAGGGCGGGGCTACACCTTC; CDR3 protein: CSAEITGRGYTF
V gene: TRBV18; D gene: .; J gene: TRBJ1-1; clone size: .; CDR3 DNA: TGTGCCAGCTCACCGGGCGGGAGGGAAGCTTTCTTT; CDR3 protein: CASSPGGREAFF
V gene: TRBV19; D gene: .; J gene: TRBJ1-6; clone size: .; CDR3 DNA: TGTGCCAGTCTCGGGGGGGCATCACCCCTCCACTTT; CDR3 protein: CASLGGASPLHF
V gene: TRBV6-1; D gene: TRBD1; J gene: TRBJ1-5; clone size: .; CDR3 DNA: TGTGCCAGCAGTGACAACAGGGGTGATCAGCCCCAGCATTTT; CDR3 protein: CASSDNRGDQPQHF
V gene: TRBV12-1; D gene: .; J gene: TRBJ2-7; clone size: .; CDR3 DNA: TGTGCCAGCAGCTTTGAGGGAAGGGGGTCCTACGAGCAGTACTTC; CDR3 protein: CASSFEGRGSYEQYF
V gene: TRBV27; D gene: TRBD1; J gene: TRBJ1-5; clone size: .; CDR3 DNA: TGTGCCAGCAGTTTATCGGGACCCGGGACAGGTAATCAGCCCCAGCATTTT; CDR3 protein: CASSLSGPGTGNQPQHF
V gene: TRBV11-2; D gene: TRBD1; J gene: TRBJ1-1; clone size: .; CDR3 DNA: TGTGCCAGCAGCTTCAGGGGGATAGGGCCTGAAGCTTTCTTT; CDR3 protein: CASSFRGIGPEAFF
V gene: TRBV27; D gene: TRBD1; J gene: TRBJ1-4; clone size: .; CDR3 DNA: TGTGCCAGCAGTTTAAGGGGGACAGTTAATGAAAAACTGTTTTTT; CDR3 protein: CASSLRGTVNEKLFF
V gene: TRBV7-9; D gene: TRBD1; J gene: TRBJ1-3; clone size: .; CDR3 DNA: TGTGCCAGCAGCCGAGACAGGGGTGGAAACACCATATATTTT; CDR3 protein: CASSRDRGGNTIYF
V gene: TRBV6-5; D gene: TRBD1; J gene: TRBJ2-1; clone size: .; CDR3 DNA: TGTGCCGGTACAGGGGGCAACTCCTACAATGAGCAGTTCTTC; CDR3 protein: CAGTGGNSYNEQFF
V gene: TRBV11-3; D gene: .; J gene: TRBJ2-1; clone size: .; CDR3 DNA: TGTGCCAGCAGCCGAGTCCCCTACAATGAGCAGTTCTTC; CDR3 protein: CASSRVPYNEQFF
V gene: TRBV5-3; D gene: TRBD2; J gene: TRBJ2-3; clone size: once; CDR3 DNA: TGTGCCAGAAGCTTGTTAGGGACTAGCGGGAGGACTAGCACAGATACGCAGTATTTT; CDR3 protein: CARSLLGTSGRTSTDTQYF
V gene: TRBV5-1; D gene: .; J gene: TRBJ2-2; clone size: .; CDR3 DNA: TGCGCCAGCAGCTTTTTCACCTACTCAAGACGGAGCACCGGGGAGCTGTTTTTT; CDR3 protein: CASSFFTYSRRSTGELFF
V gene: TRBV5-5; D gene: .; J gene: TRBJ2-7; clone size: .; CDR3 DNA: TGTGCCAGCAGCTTGGGGGGCGCGGTCGAGCAGTACTTC; CDR3 protein: CASSLGGAVEQYF
V gene: TRBV3-1/TRBV3-2; D gene: TRBD2; J gene: TRBJ2-7; clone size: .; CDR3 DNA: TGTGCCAGCAGCCAAGGAGCGGGAGGCTACGAGCAGTACTTC; CDR3 protein: CASSQGAGGYEQYF
V gene: TRBV10-2; D gene: TRBD1; J gene: TRBJ1-1; clone size: .; CDR3 DNA: TGCGCCAGCAGTGCCTTGGGACAGGGGAACACTGAAGCTTTCTTT; CDR3 protein: CASSALGQGNTEAFF
V gene: TRBV3-1/TRBV3-2; D gene: TRBD1; J gene: TRBJ1-1; clone size: .; CDR3 DNA: TGTGCCAGCAGCCCTATCGACAGGGGCACTGAAGCTTTCTTT; CDR3 protein: CASSPIDRGTEAFF
V gene: TRBV29-1; D gene: TRBD1; J gene: TRBJ1-1; clone size: .; CDR3 DNA: TGCAGCGACCTAGGGGGACAGGCGCCTTTCGGCACTGAAGCTTTCTTT; CDR3 protein: CSDLGGQAPFGTEAFF
V gene: TRBV19; D gene: .; J gene: TRBJ1-5; clone size: .; CDR3 DNA: TGTGCCAGTAGTATGGCAATTTCAAGCAATCAGCCCCAGCATTTT; CDR3 protein: CASSMAISSNQPQHF
V gene: TRBV4-3; D gene: TRBD1; J gene: TRBJ1-1; clone size: .; CDR3 DNA: TGCGCCAGCAGCCAAGGACAGGGGTTCACTGAAGCTTTCTTT; CDR3 protein: CASSQGQGFTEAFF
V gene: TRBV13; D gene: .; J gene: TRBJ2-7; clone size: .; CDR3 DNA: TGTGCCAGCAGCTTACGGGACACTGGCTCCTACGAGCAGTACTTC; CDR3 protein: CASSLRDTGSYEQYF
V gene: TRBV9; D gene: TRBD2; J gene: TRBJ2-1; clone size: .; CDR3 DNA: TGTGCCAGCAGCCCCACTAGCGGGAGGGCCATTGAGCAGTTCTTC; CDR3 protein: CASSPTSGRAIEQFF
V gene: TRBV7-9; D gene: .; J gene: TRBJ1-2; clone size: .; CDR3 DNA: TGTGCCAGCAGCTCAGCGGGCGGGGTGAACTATGGCTACACCTTC; CDR3 protein: CASSSAGGVNYGYTF
V gene: TRBV6-4; D gene: .; J gene: TRBJ1-6; clone size: .; CDR3 DNA: TGTGCCAGCAGTGAAAGAGATCAATCACCCCTCCACTTT; CDR3 protein: CASSERDQSPLHF
V gene: TRBV5-8; D gene: .; J gene: TRBJ1-2; clone size: once; CDR3 DNA: TGTGCCAGCAGCTTTGCCAGAATCTATGGCTACACCTTC; CDR3 protein: CASSFARIYGYTF
V gene: TRBV9; D gene: TRBD1; J gene: TRBJ1-4; clone size: .; CDR3 DNA: TGTGCCAGCAGCGTAGGGGACAGGGGGAACGAAAAACTGTTTTTT; CDR3 protein: CASSVGDRGNEKLFF
V gene: TRBV30; D gene: .; J gene: TRBJ1-4; clone size: .; CDR3 DNA: TGTGCCTGGAGTGTAAACGGTGAAAAACTGTTTTTT; CDR3 protein: CAWSVNGEKLFF
V gene: TRBV7-9; D gene: TRBD2; J gene: TRBJ2-5; clone size: .; CDR3 DNA: TGTGCCAGCAGCTTCCTAGCGGGAGATGAGACCCAGTACTTC; CDR3 protein: CASSFLAGDETQYF
V gene: TRBV5-4; D gene: TRBD1; J gene: TRBJ2-5; clone size: .; CDR3 DNA: TGTGCCAGCAGCCCGGAAGACAGGGGGGGAGAGACCCAGTACTTC; CDR3 protein: CASSPEDRGGETQYF
V gene: TRBV5-6; D gene: .; J gene: TRBJ1-3; clone size: few; CDR3 DNA: TGTGCCAGCAGCTCAATCCCCCCTTCTTCGAGAGGAAACACCATATATTTT; CDR3 protein: CASSSIPPSSRGNTIYF
V gene: TRBV5-1; D gene: TRBD1; J gene: TRBJ2-2; clone size: few; CDR3 DNA: TGCGCCAGCAGCTTGGCCGGACAGGGGGCCGGGGAGCTGTTTTTT; CDR3 protein: CASSLAGQGAGELFF
V gene: TRBV19; D gene: TRBD1; J gene: TRBJ1-6; clone size: many; CDR3 DNA: TGTGCCAGTAGTGCCACAGGGGTTCCTAATTCACCCCTCCACTTT; CDR3 protein: CASSATGVPNSPLHF
V gene: TRBV6-5; D gene: TRBD1; J gene: TRBJ1-4; clone size: .; CDR3 DNA: TGTGCCAGCAGTTTCTTGACAGGGGGCCCTGAAAAACTGTTTTTT; CDR3 protein: CASSFLTGGPEKLFF
V gene: TRBV28; D gene: .; J gene: TRBJ1-2; clone size: few; CDR3 DNA: TGTGCCAGCAGATCTGCTAGTGGCTACACCTTC; CDR3 protein: CASRSASGYTF
V gene: TRBV2; D gene: TRBD1; J gene: TRBJ1-5; clone size: .; CDR3 DNA: TGTGCCAGCAGTGGAAGGACAGGGCAACAGCCCCAGCATTTT; CDR3 protein: CASSGRTGQQPQHF
V gene: TRBV7-9; D gene: .; J gene: TRBJ2-1; clone size: .; CDR3 DNA: TGTGCCAGCAGCCCACAAAGGGGGAGTAAGCAGTTCTTC; CDR3 protein: CASSPQRGSKQFF
V gene: TRBV6-6; D gene: .; J gene: TRBJ2-3; clone size: .; CDR3 DNA: TGTGCCAGCAGTCCCTCCCCAGATACGCAGTATTTT; CDR3 protein: CASSPSPDTQYF
V gene: TRBV4-1; D gene: TRBD1; J gene: TRBJ1-6; clone size: .; CDR3 DNA: TGCGCCAGCAGCCAAGTCGACAGGGGAGGTTCACCCCTCCACTTT; CDR3 protein: CASSQVDRGGSPLHF
V gene: TRBV27; D gene: .; J gene: TRBJ1-2; clone size: .; CDR3 DNA: TGTGCCAGCTCGACCCAGGGTGATAACTATGGCTACACCTTC; CDR3 protein: CASSTQGDNYGYTF
V gene: TRBV15; D gene: .; J gene: TRBJ2-1; clone size: .; CDR3 DNA: TGTGCCACCAGCCCCCCAATCAGAAGGTTGACCTACGAGGGAGATGAGCAGTTCTTC; CDR3 protein: CATSPPIRRLTYEGDEQFF
V gene: TRBV28; D gene: TRBD1; J gene: TRBJ2-3; clone size: .; CDR3 DNA: TGTGCCAGCAGTTCCTGGACAGGGAGGACACACGATACGCAGTATTTT; CDR3 protein: CASSSWTGRTHDTQYF
V gene: TRBV20-1; D gene: TRBD1; J gene: TRBJ2-1; clone size: .; CDR3 DNA: TGCAGTGCTAGTCAGGGGGCAAGTGAGCAGTTCTTC; CDR3 protein: CSASQGASEQFF
V gene: TRBV15; D gene: TRBD1; J gene: TRBJ1-3; clone size: .; CDR3 DNA: TGTGCCACCAGCAACCTCCGGGACAGGGTCTCTGGAAACACCATATATTTT; CDR3 protein: CATSNLRDRVSGNTIYF
V gene: TRBV7-9; D gene: .; J gene: TRBJ2-4; clone size: .; CDR3 DNA: TGTGCCAGCAGCTTGCCTACTGACACCCAAAACATTCAGTACTTC; CDR3 protein: CASSLPTDTQNIQYF
V gene: TRBV13; D gene: TRBD1; J gene: TRBJ1-4; clone size: .; CDR3 DNA: TGTGCCAGCAGCCTCAATGCCGGGACAGGGAGAGAAAAACTGTTTTTT; CDR3 protein: CASSLNAGTGREKLFF
V gene: TRBV7-2; D gene: TRBD1; J gene: TRBJ1-6; clone size: .; CDR3 DNA: TGTGCCAGCAGCCAACGGGGACAGGGTATTAATTCACCCCTCCACTTT; CDR3 protein: CASSQRGQGINSPLHF
V gene: TRBV30; D gene: .; J gene: TRBJ1-1; clone size: .; CDR3 DNA: TGTGCCTGGAGTGTGAGGGCGGGCACTGAAGCTTTCTTT; CDR3 protein: CAWSVRAGTEAFF
V gene: TRBV28; D gene: .; J gene: TRBJ1-1; clone size: .; CDR3 DNA: TGTGCCAGCAGTTTTCATCCCACTGAAGCTTTCTTT; CDR3 protein: CASSFHPTEAFF
V gene: TRBV5-1; D gene: .; J gene: TRBJ2-5; clone size: .; CDR3 DNA: TGCGCCAGCAGCTTGGTAGTCTCTCATGGAGAGACCCAGTACTTC; CDR3 protein: CASSLVVSHGETQYF
V gene: TRBV7-2; D gene: TRBD1; J gene: TRBJ1-1; clone size: .; CDR3 DNA: TGTGCCAGCAGCTCCCAACCGGGACAGTTAATGAACACTGAAGCTTTCTTT; CDR3 protein: CASSSQPGQLMNTEAFF
V gene: TRBV19; D gene: TRBD1; J gene: TRBJ1-1; clone size: .; CDR3 DNA: TGTGCCAGTACCTACTTGGACAGGGGAGACGCTTTCTTT; CDR3 protein: CASTYLDRGDAFF
V gene: TRBV5-6; D gene: TRBD2; J gene: TRBJ2-5; clone size: .; CDR3 DNA: TGTGCCAGCAGCCTGGGACTAGCGGAGACCCAGTACTTC; CDR3 protein: CASSLGLAETQYF
V gene: TRBV28; D gene: .; J gene: TRBJ1-5; clone size: .; CDR3 DNA: TGTGCCAGCAGTTTATGGGTAGCGTCGGGCAATCAGCCCCAGCATTTT; CDR3 protein: CASSLWVASGNQPQHF
V gene: TRBV4-3; D gene: TRBD2; J gene: TRBJ2-1; clone size: .; CDR3 DNA: TGCGCCAGCAGCCAGAAACCGGGACTACCCTACAATGAGCAGTTCTTC; CDR3 protein: CASSQKPGLPYNEQFF
V gene: TRBV5-6; D gene: TRBD1; J gene: TRBJ1-6; clone size: .; CDR3 DNA: TGTGCCTCCCGCGGACAGGACAATTCACCCCTCCACTTT; CDR3 protein: CASRGQDNSPLHF
V gene: TRBV3-1/TRBV3-2; D gene: .; J gene: TRBJ2-5; clone size: once; CDR3 DNA: TGTGCCAGCAGCAGGACCTATAGGGGCGAGACCCAGTACTTC; CDR3 protein: CASSRTYRGETQYF
V gene: TRBV3-1/TRBV3-2; D gene: TRBD1; J gene: TRBJ1-2; clone size: .; CDR3 DNA: TGTGCCAGCAGCGACAGGGGGCGGCACTATGGCTACACCTTC; CDR3 protein: CASSDRGRHYGYTF
V gene: TRBV3-1/TRBV3-2; D gene: .; J gene: TRBJ1-5; clone size: few; CDR3 DNA: TGTGCCAGCAGCCAAGATAGCGGGGGATATCAGCCCCAGCATTTT; CDR3 protein: CASSQDSGGYQPQHF
V gene: TRBV28; D gene: TRBD1; J gene: TRBJ1-1; clone size: .; CDR3 DNA: TGTGCCAGCATTAAGGGGGACAGTAATGAAGCTTTCTTT; CDR3 protein: CASIKGDSNEAFF